This T cell receptor (beta chain) was retrieved from a study of T cells in Graves' hyperthyroidism and ophthalmopathy. Study-level points and caveats: Blood also contained most expanded thyroid clonotypes above 0.001. Through a model of 13 V-J features, ophthalmopathy was separated from stable hyperthyroidism. A median around 6 months before onset, the model predicted ophthalmopathy.

This clonotype was recorded at least ten times. Its specificity is not known. Amplification yielded TCR beta CDR3 regions, with RNA transcripts as the source. With the HTBI primer set, the TCR CDR3 went through a first round of RT-PCR. TCRdb used MiXCR to reprocess the multiplex PCR reads, holding one entry per CDR3 protein. In the table there are some 350,000 distinct CDR3 sequences, about a fifth of which are singletons. This CDR3 is built from 14 residues. V was clipped by 3 bases and J by 2 bases, with 8 bases between them. This clonotype originated in a woman younger than 30 with Graves' hyperthyroidism. The sequenced sample was blood. This chain uses TRBV12-3 or TRBV12-4 with TRBJ1-5; D not resolved. The CDR3, as DNA: TGTGCCAGCAGTTTGTCCGGGGGCAATCAGCCCCAGCATTTT. Encoded protein: CASSLSGGNQPQHF.